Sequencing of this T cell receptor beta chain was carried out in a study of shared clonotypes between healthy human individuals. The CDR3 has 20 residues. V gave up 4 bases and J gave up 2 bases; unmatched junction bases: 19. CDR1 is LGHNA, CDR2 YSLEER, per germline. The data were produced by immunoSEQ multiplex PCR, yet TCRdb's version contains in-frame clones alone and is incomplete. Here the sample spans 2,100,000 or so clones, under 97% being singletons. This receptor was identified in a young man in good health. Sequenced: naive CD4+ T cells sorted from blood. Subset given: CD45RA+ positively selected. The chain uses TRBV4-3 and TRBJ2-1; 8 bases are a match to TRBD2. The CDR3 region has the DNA TGCGCCAGCAGCCGAGATCCCTGGGGCGGGGGGACCCTTACCTACAATGAGCAGTTCTTC. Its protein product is CASSRDPWGGGTLTYNEQFF.